The present TCR beta chain was sequenced within a study of radiation and T cells in renal cell carcinoma (dated by TCRdb to 2019 to 2021). Study-level background: In total, approximately 55 samples, comprising 26 tumors and roughly 27 peripheral blood samples, were subjected to TCR beta sequencing. The last blood draw occurred 4 weeks after radiation, at the same time as nephrectomy. A total of 3.5 million to 4.5 million unique CDR3 nucleotide sequences, encoding 2.5 million to 3 million unique CDR3 amino acid sequences, were found across all 50 or so samples.

The sample's time point label is to be understood as: blood 4 weeks post-SBRT, at nephrectomy. The treatment or condition label of this sample denotes: 15 Gy SBRT to primary tumor, nephrectomy 4 weeks later. Samples were obtained from a clinical trial, in which 15 Gy stereotactic body radiation therapy was delivered to primary renal cell carcinomas and nephrectomy was performed 4 weeks later. To follow tumor-enriched clonotypes, serial peripheral blood was collected from radiation-treated patients at baseline and at 2 weeks and 4 weeks after SBRT. Renal cell carcinoma with clear cell pathology was present in all patients. The QIAamp DNA Blood Mini Kit (Qiagen) was used to prepare genomic DNA for TCR sequencing. The analyses included only samples that passed all quality control checks. Concerning this clone itself: There is no known antigen for this receptor. Qualities for individual bases were not recorded, and no much larger clone is one base off.

The CDR3 holds 14 amino acids from the cysteine to the phenylalanine. Kept here is only the CDR3 DNA, which spans 42 bases and is read in frame from base 1. Sequences MNHNS (CDR1) and SASEGT (CDR2) are obtained from the germline V gene. V is reduced by 6 bases and J by 0 bases, leaving a spacing of 10 bases between them. TCR beta libraries were generated from genomic DNA with the immunoSEQ kit, following the manufacturer's recommendations. Library preparation used a first multiplex PCR with proprietary primers, then a second PCR adding unique barcodes, with bead cleanups after each round. A positive control reaction and a negative control reaction, both provided in the kit, were run with every batch of samples. The final libraries were assessed on an Agilent 4200 TapeStation D1000 ScreenTape, pooled by volume, and quantified by qPCR. Sequencing was performed on an Illumina NextSeq500 using a MidOutput 150-cycle cartridge, with 156 Read1 cycles, 15 Index1 cycles, and the kit custom primers. The pooled library was loaded at 0.75 to 1 pM, and around 22% PhiX control was spiked in. Under the source paper's analysis protocol: The vendor-processed data were analyzed in R, and a clonotype was defined as all T cells that share the same CDR3 nucleotide sequence. In the clone abundance analyses, frequencies were normalized to the 10,000 most abundant clones in each sample. Public T cell clones, averaging fewer than five per sample, were removed before analysis. Tumor-enriched and baseline blood-enriched clonotypes were defined by at least a 32-fold difference in abundance between compartments. A beta-binomial differential abundance model was applied to find clonotypes that expanded or contracted between blood time points. Similarity between tumor and blood repertoires was quantified using the Baroni-Urbani and Buser coefficient, and groups were compared with two-tailed Wilcoxon tests in R. TCRdb carries this immuneACCESS record with in-frame sequences only. Its versions omit some clonotypes, under half of them owing to an unresolved V gene in the studies checked, with the rest unexplained. The V and J calls and clone size come from that table; D and trimming were worked out from the DNA. In this sample the table shows around 45,000 clones, around four fifths of which occur a single time. In total, the top ten clones hold 25% to 30% of the sample.

Results the study describes overall, beyond this receptor: Tracking of blood repertoire dynamics stopped at about 27 days after treatment, with no follow-up past that point. No pretreatment tumor biopsies were available, so the baseline intratumoral presence of clonotypes could not be determined. With a single-armed trial design, the study had no way to address how radiation dose or scheduling affects the TCR repertoire. In blood, the top tumor clonotypes increased between baseline and 2 weeks post-radiation and then shrank by 4 weeks, which suggests that tumor-resident clones expanded only transiently.

This clonotype originated in an older woman with renal cell carcinoma. The specimen comprised blood, sampled from a patient whose treatment included radiotherapy and nephrectomy. The chain joins TRBV6-1 to TRBJ2-3; no D segment can be confidently identified. The CDR3 protein: CASRTGHSTDTQYF. The DNA sequence is TGTGCCAGCAGGACCGGGCACAGCACAGATACGCAGTATTTT.